The rows below give T cell receptor beta chains drawn from one sample of a study of neurological immune-mediated disorders. TCRdb re-derived calls from the 5' RACE reads in MiXCR, one entry per CDR3 protein. The top ten hold less than 2.5% of the sample, which has about 59,000 distinct CDR3 sequences, about 3.5% seen once. Material for sequencing was PBMCs. The source is a woman aged 45-59 years with multiple sclerosis. CDR3s include the opening cysteine and the closing phenylalanine or tryptophan. A D gene is named only where the DNA matches it firmly. Size is stated as once, few, many, or a class for an expanded clone.

TRBD2	TRBV9	TRBJ2-5	few	CASSATSLQETQYF	TGTGCCAGCAGCGCGACTAGCTTACAAGAGACCCAGTACTTC
-	TRBV6-1	TRBJ2-7	many	CASRQERQRNEQYF	TGTGCCAGCAGACAAGAGAGACAGAGAAACGAGCAGTACTTC
-	TRBV12-3/TRBV12-4	TRBJ1-1	many	CASSLYAEAFF	TGTGCCAGCAGTTTATACGCTGAAGCTTTCTTT
-	TRBV3-1	TRBJ1-5	many	CASSQEPTGNQPQHF	TGTGCCAGCAGCCAAGAACCGACAGGCAATCAGCCCCAGCATTTT
TRBD2	TRBV7-2	TRBJ2-1	few	CASSQAGGPSYNEQFF	TGTGCCAGCTCCCAGGCGGGAGGGCCCTCCTACAATGAGCAGTTCTTC
-	TRBV12-3/TRBV12-4	TRBJ1-2	many	CASSPRGTAYGYTF	TGTGCCAGCAGTCCTAGGGGGACGGCCTATGGCTACACCTTC
TRBD2	TRBV29-1	TRBJ2-7	few	CSVASSGSYEQYF	TGCAGCGTTGCCTCTAGCGGGAGTTACGAGCAGTACTTC
TRBD2	TRBV12-3/TRBV12-4	TRBJ2-1	many	CASSLQGGTYNEQFF	TGTGCCAGCAGTTTACAGGGAGGGACCTACAATGAGCAGTTCTTC
-	TRBV20-1	TRBJ1-2	many	CSAREGGSYGYTF	TGCAGTGCTAGAGAAGGGGGGTCCTATGGCTACACCTTC
-	TRBV7-7	TRBJ2-1	many	CASSPTPSASEQFF	TGTGCTAGCAGCCCGACTCCCTCGGCTAGTGAGCAGTTCTTC
TRBD2	TRBV10-3	TRBJ2-7	many	CAINGLAGVEQYF	TGTGCCATCAACGGACTAGCGGGAGTTGAGCAGTACTTC
-	TRBV20-1	TRBJ1-1	many	CSARAAETNTEAFF	TGCAGTGCTAGAGCCGCCGAGACCAACACTGAAGCTTTCTTT
TRBD1	TRBV20-1	TRBJ1-2	many	CSAPGQGEGYTF	TGCAGTGCTCCGGGACAGGGGGAGGGCTACACCTTC
TRBD1	TRBV29-1	TRBJ1-3	many	CSVARDSSGNTIYF	TGCAGCGTTGCCCGGGACAGCTCTGGAAACACCATATATTTT